The clone carrying this T cell receptor (beta chain) is a singleton in its sample. The data derive from a study of T cell responses to AZD1222 COVID-19 vaccine. In germline, CDR1 is SGHRS, CDR2 YFSETQ. CDR3 length: 15 amino acids. The ends lost 2 bases at V and 3 bases at J; junction bases unmatched: 7. Assay used: immunoSEQ multiplex PCR; TCRdb lists only in-frame clones, some missing. The sample records 90,000 to 120,000 clones, roughly 90% being singletons. The origin of this receptor is an adult who received the AZD1222 COVID-19 vaccine. This specimen consisted of peripheral blood, obtained 28 days after the second AZD1222 dose. V usage is TRBV5-1 and J usage is TRBJ1-1; 7 bases match TRBD1. Here the CDR3 reads CASSLVTGVHTEAFF. The CDR3 DNA follows: TGCGCCAGCAGCTTAGTAACAGGGGTGCACACTGAAGCTTTCTTT.